This passage covers 9 T cell receptor beta chains from one sample sequenced in a study of cytomegalovirus exposure and HLA in healthy donors (dated by TCRdb to about 2017). The library was generated by the immunoSEQ multiplex PCR assay. For the multiplex PCR, a mixture combining 60 forward primers for TCR Vbeta segments and 13 reverse primers for TCR Jbeta segments was used. As stored in TCRdb, this immuneACCESS dataset retains in-frame rearrangements with V and J assigned. A fraction of the clones does not appear; measured against another copy, unresolved V genes explain less than half of the discrepancy, and the remainder lacks a known reason. This sample's table lists around 78,000 clones. Around 4% of the sample rests with the top ten. Sequencing input: PBMCs. The receptors originated from a man aged 18 to 30 in good health and CMV-seropositive.

The genes are TRBV13 and TRBJ2-3; unclear D gene. Trimming pared 0 bases from V and 0 bases from J, leaving 4 bases between. The CDR3 sequence is 14 residues long. Per germline, CDR1 PRHDT and CDR2 FYEKMQ (reference sequence). The DNA for the CDR3 is TGTGCCAGCAGCTTAGGGACTAGCACAGATACGCAGTATTTT. Amino acids: CASSLGTSTDTQYF.

V usage is TRBV27 and J usage is TRBJ2-1; 12 bases line up with TRBD2. Losses at the gene ends were 2 bases for V and 8 bases for J; bases not matched to a gene: 4. Germline V gives CDR1 MNHEY, CDR2 SMNVEV (reference sequence). The CDR3 covers 15 residues. The CDR3 DNA is TGTGCCAGCAGTTTAGGGGCTAGCGGGAGGGATGAGCAGTTCTTC. It codes for CASSLGASGRDEQFF.

The chain joins TRBV5-1 to TRBJ1-6; D uncertain. The germline gives CDR1 SGHRS, CDR2 YFSETQ. This CDR3 is 14 amino acids long. Deletions cut 4 bases from V and 5 bases from J, with 10 bases between. The CDR3 nucleotides are TGCGCCAGCAGCGTCCGGGGAGATAATTCACCCCTCCACTTT. Its translation: CASSVRGDNSPLHF.

This rearrangement joins TRBV25-1 to TRBJ2-1; 8 nucleotides agree with TRBD1. This CDR3 region has 16 residues. V shed 4 bases, J shed 0 bases, and the junction held 5 bases outside the gene matches. Per the germline V gene, CDR1 is MGHDK and CDR2 is SYGVNS. This CDR3 reads CASSVWTGSSYNEQFF. DNA of the CDR3: TGTGCCAGCAGTGTCTGGACAGGGAGCTCCTACAATGAGCAGTTCTTC.

The chain's CDR3 is CASSSGTGRDFTGELFF. CDR3 coding DNA: TGTGCCAGCAGTTCAGGGACAGGGCGAGATTTCACCGGGGAGCTGTTTTTT. V and J are TRBV27 and TRBJ2-2, with 9 bases identical to TRBD1. Germline CDR1 reads MNHEY; CDR2 reads SMNVEV (reference sequence). The CDR3 consists of 17 residues. J lost 4 bases, V lost 4 bases, and 10 bases had no gene match.

The chain uses TRBV5-1 and TRBJ2-3; D gene unclear. The CDR3 runs to 11 residues. V shed 5 bases and J shed 7 bases, with 8 bases lying between them. From germline, CDR1 is SGHRS and CDR2 YFSETQ. The CDR3 spells CASRLSYTQYF. DNA of the CDR3: TGCGCCAGCAGGCTATCTTATACGCAGTATTTT.

The chain has TRBV15 and TRBJ2-5; possibly TRBD1 for D (6 bases). The CDR3 sequence is 16 residues long. Germline V gives CDR1 LNHNV, CDR2 YYDKDF (reference sequence). The V gene lost 0 bases and the J gene lost 2 bases, with 13 bases spanning the gap. CDR3 DNA sequence: TGTGCCACCAGCAGAGATCTGGGGCAGGGGCAAGAGACCCAGTACTTC. Translated, it gives CATSRDLGQGQETQYF.

This chain joins TRBV5-1 and TRBJ2-7; D gene ambiguous. The CDR3 length is 15 residues. The germline gives CDR1 SGHRS, CDR2 YFSETQ. The ends were cut back, 1 base at V and 2 bases at J, with 13 bases in the middle. CDR3 loop: CASSLWLHYPYEQYF. DNA of the CDR3: TGCGCCAGCAGCTTGTGGCTCCACTACCCCTACGAGCAGTACTTC.

This chain uses TRBV19 with TRBJ1-1; D is uncertain. Germline V CDR1 and CDR2: LNHDA, SQIVND (reference sequence). V dropped 7 bases and J dropped 3 bases, with 15 bases sitting between them. CDR3 length equals 14 residues. CDR3 in amino acids: CASITPEGYTEAFF. The CDR3 nucleotides read TGTGCCAGTATTACTCCGGAGGGTTACACTGAAGCTTTCTTT. The variable domain in full, with the rest retrieved from reference TRBV19 and TRBJ1-1, is DGGITQSPKYLFRKEGQNVTLSCEQNLNHDAMYWYRQDPGQGLRLIYYSQIVNDFQKGDIAEGYSVSREKKESFPLTVTSAQKNPTAFYLCASITPEGYTEAFFGQGTRLTVV.